Following are 31 T cell receptor beta chains from one sample sequenced in a study of blood T cell repertoires in COVID-19 (dated by TCRdb to about 2020). Library method: the immunoSEQ multiplex PCR assay. In its TCRdb copy, this immuneACCESS table keeps in-frame sequences only and misses some clones. Where compared with another copy, unresolved V genes explain less than half of these, and the others have no known cause. This sample is represented by some 200,000 clones; 60% to 80% of them were singletons. Of the sample, approximately 26% is held by the ten largest clones. The sequencing sample was made of peripheral blood. The receptors shown here come from a woman in her seventies with acute or convalescent COVID-19.

The V gene is TRBV6-6, the J gene TRBJ1-1; 7 nucleotides agree with TRBD1. The CDR3 runs 16 residues. Per germline, CDR1 MNHNY and CDR2 SVGAGI (reference sequence). V shed 8 bases, J shed 6 bases, and the junction held 18 bases outside the gene matches. For the CDR3, the DNA is TGTGCCAGCGCCCCAGGACAGGCCCTTACATTGGCTGAAGCTTTCTTT. Its protein product is CASAPGQALTLAEAFF.

To note about this clone: Other DNA variants within this sample encode the same CDR3. The chain links TRBV12-3 or TRBV12-4 to TRBJ2-3; D remains ambiguous. With 3 bases removed from V and 3 bases from J, the gap between germline ends came to 4 bases. This CDR3 is built from 12 residues. The CDR3 DNA sequence: TGTGCCAGCAGTTTTATTACAGATACGCAGTATTTT. It is translated as CASSFITDTQYF.

The chain links TRBV27 to TRBJ1-5; D may be TRBD1 (6 bases). The ends were cut back, 5 bases at V and 7 bases at J, with 15 bases in the middle. Germline assignment: CDR1 MNHEY and CDR2 SMNVEV (reference sequence). The CDR3 loop spans 14 amino acids. The DNA of the CDR3 is TGTGCCAGCAGTCCCGAACAGGGTTGGCAGCCCCAGCATTTT. Translating it yields CASSPEQGWQPQHF.

The rearrangement uses TRBV2 and TRBJ1-3, with unresolved D. CDR1 SNHLY and CDR2 FYNNEI come from the germline V gene. With 0 bases removed from V and 0 bases from J, the gap between germline ends came to 21 bases. The CDR3 consists of 20 residues. CDR3 coding DNA: TGTGCCAGCAGTGAAGCGCTTCTGGGCAGGATATACAGCTCTGGAAACACCATATATTTT. It yields the protein CASSEALLGRIYSSGNTIYF.

The gene calls are TRBV6-2 or TRBV6-3 and TRBJ1-1; D unclear. The CDR3 covers 13 residues. The germline V gene has CDR1 MNHEY and CDR2 SVGEGT. Trimming shortened V by 2 bases and J by 6 bases, and 10 bases separated the two germline ends. CDR3: CASSYNGLAEAFF. CDR3 nucleotides: TGTGCCAGCAGTTACAACGGGTTGGCTGAAGCTTTCTTT.

The chain uses TRBV2 and TRBJ1-1, with D maybe TRBD1 (5 bases). CDR1 and CDR2 from the germline V gene are SNHLY and FYNNEI. There are 13 residues in the CDR3. The V end lost 8 bases, the J end lost 2 bases, and 12 bases lay between the germline ends. The CDR3 DNA sequence: TGTGCCAGCTCGGGGGACGGTAACACTGAAGCTTTCTTT. The encoded protein is CASSGDGNTEAFF.

V and J are TRBV5-1 and TRBJ2-2, with 8 bases lining up with TRBD1. CDR1 and CDR2 from the germline V gene are SGHRS and YFSETQ. Trimming cost V 0 bases and J 4 bases; bases outside gene matches: 5. The CDR3 runs to 16 residues. CDR3 nucleotides: TGCGCCAGCAGCTTGGGACAGGGGATAGGCACCGGGGAGCTGTTTTTT. This encodes CASSLGQGIGTGELFF.

With regard to this clone: The same CDR3 arises from other DNA sequences in this sample as well. This chain links TRBV30 with TRBJ2-7; 7 positions agree with TRBD2. The CDR3 covers 14 residues. J was trimmed by 0 bases and V by 0 bases; bases with no gene match: 2. CDR1 and CDR2 from the germline V gene are GTSNPN and SVGIG (reference sequence). The CDR3 DNA reads TGTGCCTGGAGTGTGGGCGGGAGCTCCTACGAGCAGTACTTC. Its protein is CAWSVGGSSYEQYF.

The rearrangement links TRBV24-1 to TRBJ1-4, with D tentatively TRBD1 (5 bases). The germline V gene has CDR1 KGHDR and CDR2 SFDVKD. The V end was cut by 2 bases, the J end by 8 bases, with 14 bases between. The CDR3 runs 15 residues. In DNA, the CDR3 is TGTGCCACCAGTGATTCAAAGGGGCCGTACGAAAAACTGTTTTTT. This gives the protein CATSDSKGPYEKLFF.

In DNA form, the CDR3 reads TGCGCCAGCAGTGAGCGCGGGAGCCGTTACGAGCAGTACTTC. Translation: CASSERGSRYEQYF. The chain uses TRBV10-2 and TRBJ2-7; the match to TRBD2 covers 7 bases. Germline V gene data show CDR1 as WSHSY and CDR2 as SAAADI. The V gene end was trimmed by 2 bases and the J gene end by 4 bases; junction bases not matched to a gene: 5. CDR3 length equals 14 residues.

This CDR3 reads CASSPPVAGNTGELFF. CDR3 DNA sequence: TGTGCCAGCTCACCACCGGTGGCGGGGAACACCGGGGAGCTGTTTTTT. The chain is built from TRBV18 and TRBJ2-2, with D perhaps TRBD2 (5 bases). The CDR3 has 16 residues. Germline CDR1 is KGHSH and CDR2 is LQKENI. Trimming stripped 0 bases from V and 1 base from J, with 9 bases between.

The rearrangement joins TRBV19 to TRBJ2-3; 11 nucleotides match TRBD2. The germline gives CDR1 LNHDA, CDR2 SQIVND (reference sequence). V was clipped by 7 bases and J by 8 bases; unmatched bases: 14. This CDR3 is 16 amino acids long. CDR3: CASTNLPTSGSGTQYF. CDR3 sequence (DNA): TGTGCCAGTACTAACCTCCCTACTAGCGGGAGTGGTACGCAGTATTTT.

The rearrangement joins TRBV7-8 to TRBJ2-1; D not resolved. CDR3 length equals 14 residues. Germline CDR1 and CDR2: SGHVS and FQNEAQ. V was trimmed by 1 base and J by 3 bases, leaving 7 bases between them. CDR3 sequence (DNA): TGTGCCAGCAGCTTAGGTTCAGACTACAATGAGCAGTTCTTC. Its translation is CASSLGSDYNEQFF.

The J gene is TRBJ2-3, the V gene TRBV27; maybe TRBD2 (6 bases). The CDR3 loop spans 15 amino acids. Trimming cost V 0 bases and J 4 bases, with 11 bases left between them. Looked up from germline, CDR1 is MNHEY and CDR2 is SMNVEV (reference sequence). CDR3 in amino acids: CASSLSGGRPDTQYF. CDR3 nucleotides: TGTGCCAGCAGTTTATCGGGGGGACGGCCAGATACGCAGTATTTT.

In this sample, this clone turned up a few times. The chain uses TRBV19 and TRBJ1-3; the D gene is possibly TRBD1 (6 bases). In germline, CDR1 is LNHDA, CDR2 SQIVND (reference sequence). V dropped 3 bases and J dropped 5 bases, with 11 bases sitting between them. This CDR3 has 14 residues. DNA of the CDR3: TGTGCCAGTAGTATTGGGGACATGAGAAACACCATATATTTT. Translation: CASSIGDMRNTIYF.

This clone was picked up many times. The V and J genes are TRBV27 and TRBJ2-2, with 9 bases fitting TRBD2. CDR3 length equals 16 residues. Germline loops: CDR1 MNHEY, CDR2 SMNVEV (reference sequence). Trimming took 9 bases from V and 4 from J; bases not matched to a gene: 12. DNA for the CDR3: TGTGCCAGTCGTCTCACCGCGGGAGGGGGCACCGGGGAGCTGTTTTTT. It specifies CASRLTAGGGTGELFF.

Worth noting for this clone: The DNA is omitted, as the CDR3 cannot be located on it reliably, and the CDR3 follows TCRdb's listing. The chain recombines TRBV6-5 with TRBJ2-5; TRBD2 reflects the table's D call only, with no check against the DNA. Germline-derived CDR1 and CDR2 are MNHEY and SVGAGI. Counting both end residues, the CDR3 totals 15 amino acids. CDR3 amino acids: CASSTSGGSSETQYF.

The gene calls are TRBV2 and TRBJ1-1; D uncertain. The CDR3 contains 13 residues. Trimming took 5 bases from V and 2 from J, leaving 9 bases between them. CDR1 is SNHLY and CDR2 is FYNNEI in the germline V gene. The CDR3 sequence: CASSTTGNTEAFF. CDR3 in DNA: TGTGCCAGCAGTACCACGGGAAACACTGAAGCTTTCTTT.

The J gene is TRBJ2-1, the V gene TRBV30, with 11 nucleotides matching TRBD1. CDR1 is GTSNPN and CDR2 is SVGIG in the germline V gene (reference sequence). With V trimmed by 3 bases and J by 5 bases, 15 bases remained unmatched. The CDR3 extends over 18 amino acids. CDR3 amino acids: CAWSFRDRGSYLNNEQFF. CDR3 sequence (DNA): TGTGCCTGGAGCTTCAGGGACAGGGGGTCCTACCTCAACAATGAGCAGTTCTTC.

The V and J genes are TRBV29-1 and TRBJ2-1; 12 positions agree with TRBD2. The germline V gene encodes CDR1 SQVTM and CDR2 ANQGSEA. J gave up 0 bases and V 4 bases, and 7 bases lay outside the gene matches. This CDR3 contains 17 residues. The CDR3 sequence: CSVGSTTSGSSYNEQFF. CDR3 DNA: TGCAGCGTTGGCAGCACGACTAGCGGGAGCTCCTACAATGAGCAGTTCTTC.

This clone was observed once. This chain links TRBV19 with TRBJ2-5, with 10 bases lining up with TRBD2. With V trimmed by 4 bases and J by 4 bases, 6 bases remained unmatched. CDR3 length: 15 amino acids. CDR1 and CDR2 from the germline V gene are LNHDA and SQIVND (reference sequence). The CDR3 is CASSTLLAGRETQYF. CDR3 DNA sequence: TGTGCCAGTAGTACCCTACTAGCGGGACGAGAGACCCAGTACTTC.

On this clone: Other DNA sequences in the sample encode the same CDR3. V and J are TRBV27 and TRBJ2-7, with a tentative D call TRBD1 (6 bases). Germline V gene data show CDR1 as MNHEY and CDR2 as SMNVEV (reference sequence). Trimming shortened V by 0 bases and J by 5 bases, and 14 bases separated the two germline ends. This CDR3 contains 15 residues. The CDR3 loop reads CASSLSSRGGHEQYF. Here the CDR3 DNA reads TGTGCCAGCAGTTTATCGAGTAGAGGGGGTCACGAGCAGTACTTC.

J is TRBJ2-4 and V is TRBV3-1 (or the pseudogene TRBV3-2); 12 bases are shared with TRBD2. V lost 1 base, J lost 1 base, and 8 bases stayed unmatched. CDR3 length: 19 residues. CDR1 and CDR2 (germline): LGHDT, YNNKEL (reference sequence). The chain's CDR3 is CASSQGLRTSGGAKNIQYF. The CDR3 DNA follows: TGTGCCAGCAGCCAAGGTCTGCGTACTAGCGGGGGGGCCAAAAACATTCAGTACTTC.

The V gene is TRBV5-1, the J gene TRBJ2-2; 7 nucleotides line up with TRBD1. The CDR3 runs 15 residues. With V trimmed by 4 bases and J by 1 base, 4 bases remained unmatched. Germline CDR1 and CDR2: SGHRS and YFSETQ. The CDR3 DNA sequence: TGCGCCAGCAGCCCACGGACAGGGAACACCGGGGAGCTGTTTTTT. It codes for CASSPRTGNTGELFF.

This chain uses TRBV9 with TRBJ2-1, with 7 bases fitting TRBD2. With V trimmed by 0 bases and J by 5 bases, 14 bases remained unmatched. The CDR3 is 18 amino acids. Germline CDR1 and CDR2: SGDLS and YYNGEE. The CDR3 loop is CASSVEASGVALNNEQFF. The CDR3 DNA sequence: TGTGCCAGCAGCGTAGAGGCTAGCGGTGTCGCCCTAAACAATGAGCAGTTCTTC.

The gene calls are TRBV5-4 and TRBJ2-3; TRBD2 agrees at 10 bases. Germline trimming cut 4 bases from V and 4 bases from J; bases unmatched to any gene: 3. Germline-derived CDR1 and CDR2 are SGHNT and YYREEE (reference sequence). The CDR3 length is 14 residues. Written as DNA, the CDR3 is TGTGCCAGCAGCCTAGCGGGAGCGGCAGATACGCAGTATTTT. Its translation is CASSLAGAADTQYF.

The V gene is TRBV24-1, the J gene TRBJ2-2; tentatively, D is TRBD1 (5 bases). V lost 1 base and J 6 bases, leaving 14 bases between the germline ends. The CDR3 runs to 16 residues. Germline CDR1 and CDR2: KGHDR and SFDVKD. The CDR3 DNA reads as TGTGCCACCAGTGATTTTAGGTCAGGGCAATCCGGGGAGCTGTTTTTT. Residues: CATSDFRSGQSGELFF.

The V and J genes are TRBV30 and TRBJ2-5, with 8 bases lining up with TRBD1. The CDR3 runs 16 residues. The germline gives CDR1 GTSNPN, CDR2 SVGIG (reference sequence). Germline trimming cut 1 base from V and 5 bases from J; bases unmatched to any gene: 12. The CDR3 nucleotides are TGTGCCTGGAGTGCCCTCACAGGGGGAGGTGAGGAGACCCAGTACTTC. Its protein is CAWSALTGGGEETQYF.

Written as DNA, the CDR3 is TGTGCCACCAGCGGGGCGGGAGGGCCGCGAGGCACAGATACGCAGTATTTT. This gives the protein CATSGAGGPRGTDTQYF. The V gene is TRBV24-1, the J gene TRBJ2-3; 9 nucleotides agree with TRBD2. The germline V gene encodes CDR1 KGHDR and CDR2 SFDVKD. This CDR3 is 17 amino acids long. V was pared by 7 bases and J by 1 base, with 11 bases of the junction left unmatched.

This clone was found once. The chain links TRBV11-3 to TRBJ2-2, with TRBD1 matching 11 bases. Losses at the gene ends were 3 bases for V and 4 bases for J; bases not matched to a gene: 7. The CDR3 is 17 amino acids. The V gene's germline CDR1 is SGHNT and CDR2 YENEEA. The CDR3 sequence: CASSFLSGTGGTGELFF. CDR3 DNA sequence: TGTGCCAGCAGCTTTTTATCCGGGACAGGGGGCACCGGGGAGCTGTTTTTT.

The chain has TRBV19 and TRBJ2-2; TRBD1 agrees at 7 bases. CDR1 and CDR2 from the germline V gene are LNHDA and SQIVND (reference sequence). The trim removed 5 bases at V and 4 bases at J, leaving 7 bases unmatched. CDR3 size: 15 residues. Here the CDR3 DNA reads TGTGCCAGTAGTGCGTTCAGGGGGAGCACCGGGGAGCTGTTTTTT. It codes for CASSAFRGSTGELFF.